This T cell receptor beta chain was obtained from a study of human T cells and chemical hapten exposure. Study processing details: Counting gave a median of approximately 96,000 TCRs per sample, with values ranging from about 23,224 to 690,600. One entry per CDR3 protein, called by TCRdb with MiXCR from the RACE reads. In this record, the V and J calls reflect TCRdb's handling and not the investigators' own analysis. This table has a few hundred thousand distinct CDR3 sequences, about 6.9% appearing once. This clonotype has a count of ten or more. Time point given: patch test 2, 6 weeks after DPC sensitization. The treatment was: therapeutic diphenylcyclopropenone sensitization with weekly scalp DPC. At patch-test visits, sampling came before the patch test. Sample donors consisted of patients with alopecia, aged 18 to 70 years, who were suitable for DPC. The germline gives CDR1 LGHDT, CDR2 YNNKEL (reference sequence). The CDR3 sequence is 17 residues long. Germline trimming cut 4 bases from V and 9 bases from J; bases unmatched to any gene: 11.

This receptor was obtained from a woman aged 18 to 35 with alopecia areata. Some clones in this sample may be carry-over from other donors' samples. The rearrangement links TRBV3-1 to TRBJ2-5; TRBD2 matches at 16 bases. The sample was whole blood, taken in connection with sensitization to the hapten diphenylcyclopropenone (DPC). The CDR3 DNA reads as TGTGCCAGCAGCCTCGGCGGGACTAGCGGGGGGGTAGGGGCCCAGTACTTC. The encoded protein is CASSLGGTSGGVGAQYF.